Below are 29 T cell receptor beta chains sequenced from a single sample in a study of early stage breast cancer tumors (dated by TCRdb to the late 2010s). The method was the immunoSEQ multiplex PCR assay. TCRdb limited this immuneACCESS table to in-frame rearrangements with V and J called. A share of clones is missing; checked studies link under half to unresolved V genes, and the rest is unexplained. The sample profile shows over 4,500 clones; about 63% of them were found once. Together, the top ten hold roughly 17% of the sample. Input material: breast tumor tissue. The receptors come from a person in their fifties or sixties with breast cancer.

V gene TRBV19 combines with J gene TRBJ2-2, with 7 bases lining up with TRBD2. This CDR3 is built from 18 residues. The germline gives CDR1 LNHDA, CDR2 SQIVND (reference sequence). Germline trimming cut 0 bases from V and 1 base from J; bases unmatched to any gene: 8. The CDR3 region is CASSIDLSSGVNTGELFF. The DNA of the CDR3 is TGTGCCAGTAGTATAGATCTGTCCAGCGGGGTGAACACCGGGGAGCTGTTTTTT.

The chain links TRBV5-1 to TRBJ1-1; D remains unclear. Trimming took 4 bases from V and 0 from J, leaving 7 bases between them. From germline, CDR1 is SGHRS and CDR2 YFSETQ. The CDR3 is 13 residues long. The CDR3 DNA is TGCGCCAGCAGCAGGGTTTTGAACACTGAAGCTTTCTTT. It yields the protein CASSRVLNTEAFF.

This chain connects TRBV5-4 to TRBJ2-3, with D perhaps given as TRBD1 or TRBD2 (5 bases each). This CDR3 region has 14 residues. Per the germline V gene, CDR1 is SGHNT and CDR2 is YYREEE (reference sequence). Deletions cut 3 bases from V and 2 bases from J, with 10 bases between. The CDR3: CASSSGTDTDTQYF. The DNA of the CDR3 is TGTGCCAGCAGCTCAGGGACCGACACAGATACGCAGTATTTT.

This clone was seen only a few times. CDR3 sequence: CATQQGLRDEQYV. CDR3 DNA: TGTGCCACCCAGCAGGGGCTGAGGGACGAGCAGTACGTC. V is TRBV18 and J is TRBJ2-7; possible D gene TRBD1, 6 bases. Germline CDR1 and CDR2: KGHSH and LQKENI. V gave up 10 bases and J gave up 5 bases, with 18 bases separating them. CDR3 length: 13 amino acids.

The chain uses TRBV5-8 and TRBJ2-1; D is ambiguous. The CDR3 is made up of 15 amino acids. V dropped 0 bases and J dropped 2 bases, with 9 bases sitting between them. Per the germline V gene, CDR1 is SGHTS and CDR2 is YDEGEE. The CDR3 spells CASSLVEAPYNEQFF. CDR3 sequence (DNA): TGTGCCAGCAGCTTGGTAGAGGCACCCTACAATGAGCAGTTCTTC.

This chain links TRBV10-3 with TRBJ1-1; maybe TRBD1 (6 bases). The V end was cut by 3 bases, the J end by 5 bases, with 16 bases between. Germline-derived CDR1 and CDR2 are ENHRY and SYGVKD. The CDR3 is 15 amino acids. CDR3 region: CAISDRRGAGTEAFF. Here the CDR3 DNA reads TGTGCCATCAGTGATCGCCGGGGGGCTGGGACTGAAGCTTTCTTT.

By sample fraction, this clone is large. The rearrangement uses TRBV5-1 and TRBJ1-2; tentatively, D is TRBD1 (5 bases). The germline V and J ends were trimmed by 2 bases and 5 bases, with 19 bases remaining between them. CDR1 is SGHRS and CDR2 is YFSETQ in the germline V gene. The CDR3 extends over 16 amino acids. CDR3 residues: CASSLHISGTDYGYTF. The CDR3, as DNA: TGCGCCAGCAGCTTACACATCAGCGGGACGGATTATGGCTACACCTTC.

This clone was observed a handful of times. The gene calls are TRBV25-1 and TRBJ1-6; 7 positions agree with TRBD1. Germline V lookup: CDR1 MGHDK, CDR2 SYGVNS. The CDR3 is made up of 15 amino acids. The V and J ends lost 1 base and 7 bases, in that order; junction bases with no gene match: 4. The CDR3 DNA reads as TGTGCCAGCAGTGAATCCGGGACAGAAAATTCACCCCTCCACTTT. The encoded protein is CASSESGTENSPLHF.

The CDR3 loop reads CASSMGLAYSYNEQFF. The CDR3 DNA reads as TGTGCCAGTAGTATGGGACTAGCGTATTCCTACAATGAGCAGTTCTTC. The V gene is TRBV19, the J gene TRBJ2-1; 10 bases line up with TRBD2. CDR1 and CDR2 from the germline V gene are LNHDA and SQIVND (reference sequence). CDR3 length: 16 amino acids. With V trimmed by 3 bases and J by 1 base, 3 bases remained unmatched. The whole variable domain, filled in from reference TRBV19 and TRBJ2-1, reads DGGITQSPKYLFRKEGQNVTLSCEQNLNHDAMYWYRQDPGQGLRLIYYSQIVNDFQKGDIAEGYSVSREKKESFPLTVTSAQKNPTAFYLCASSMGLAYSYNEQFFGPGTRLTVL.

The chain employs TRBV7-9 and TRBJ2-3; 9 bases fit TRBD1. The ends lost 4 bases at V and 0 bases at J; junction bases unmatched: 5. CDR1 and CDR2 (germline): SEHNR, FQNEAQ (reference sequence). The CDR3 is 16 amino acids. The CDR3: CASSSDDRGSTDTQYF. The DNA of the CDR3 is TGTGCCAGCAGCTCGGACGACAGGGGGAGCACAGATACGCAGTATTTT.

This clone was seen only once. This rearrangement joins TRBV5-1 to TRBJ1-5, with D tentatively TRBD1 (6 bases). Germline loops: CDR1 SGHRS, CDR2 YFSETQ. V was shortened by 4 bases and J by 4 bases, with 15 bases between the two germline ends. The CDR3 loop spans 15 amino acids. As DNA, the CDR3 is TGCGCCAGCAGCGTTTCCTCCGGGACAAATCAGCCCCAGCATTTT. This gives the protein CASSVSSGTNQPQHF.

This clone is medium-sized (0.01 to 0.1%). This sequence joins TRBV7-8 and TRBJ2-3; D not certain. V was pared by 1 base and J by 2 bases, with 13 bases between. The CDR3 has 16 amino acids. Germline V CDR1 and CDR2: SGHVS, FQNEAQ. CDR3 amino acids: CASSLEVRDPTDTQYF. CDR3 nucleotides: TGTGCCAGCAGCTTAGAGGTTCGCGACCCCACAGATACGCAGTATTTT.

Sample share makes this clone medium-sized. V is TRBV6-1 and J is TRBJ2-1, with 7 nucleotides matching TRBD2. This CDR3 comprises 16 residues. Germline V gene sequence: CDR1 MNHNS, CDR2 SASEGT. After removal of 2 bases from V and 2 bases from J, the junction contained 6 bases not matched to a gene. The CDR3 DNA reads TGTGCCAGCAGTGAAAGGGGCGGGGGAACCTACAATGAGCAGTTCTTC. Protein product: CASSERGGGTYNEQFF.

The chain employs TRBV4-2 and TRBJ2-1, with 7 nucleotides matching TRBD2. The CDR3 totals 16 residues. The germline V gene encodes CDR1 LGHNA and CDR2 YNFKEQ. Losses at the gene ends were 1 base for V and 4 bases for J; bases not matched to a gene: 7. The CDR3 sequence: CASSQGGGRGYNEQFF. DNA of the CDR3: TGTGCCAGCAGCCAAGGGGGCGGGAGAGGTTACAATGAGCAGTTCTTC.

The chain couples TRBV6-5 to TRBJ2-3, with 7 bases aligning to TRBD1. Germline-derived CDR1 and CDR2 are MNHEY and SVGAGI. The CDR3 covers 15 residues. V trimming: 7 bases; J trimming: 7 bases; junction bases outside the gene matches: 14. Here the CDR3 reads CASTPTGQLLYTQYF. The CDR3 DNA follows: TGTGCCAGCACACCAACGGGACAGCTACTTTATACGCAGTATTTT.

The V and J genes are TRBV5-5 and TRBJ2-1; D uncertain. The CDR3 covers 15 residues. Looked up from germline, CDR1 is SGHKS and CDR2 is YYEKEE (reference sequence). The germline V and J ends were trimmed by 7 bases and 1 base, with 15 bases remaining between them. The CDR3 region is CASSDLEESYNEQFF. CDR3 nucleotide sequence: TGTGCCAGCTCCGACCTAGAGGAGTCCTACAATGAGCAGTTCTTC.

A few counts support this clone. The chain joins TRBV5-5 to TRBJ1-2, with D perhaps matching TRBD1 (5 bases). CDR1 and CDR2 from the germline V gene are SGHKS and YYEKEE (reference sequence). The CDR3 has 14 residues. Trimming cost V 4 bases and J 1 base, with 11 bases left between them. The CDR3 reads CASSLQQDNYGYTF. DNA of the CDR3: TGTGCCAGCAGCCTCCAACAGGATAACTATGGCTACACCTTC.

This clone appeared a few times. The chain links TRBV6-5 to TRBJ2-5; D tentatively reads TRBD1 or TRBD2 (7 bases each). Germline V lookup: CDR1 MNHEY, CDR2 SVGAGI. V was shortened by 8 bases and J by 5 bases, with 12 bases between the two germline ends. The CDR3 totals 12 residues. CDR3 residues: CASARGGETQYF. The CDR3 DNA follows: TGTGCCAGCGCCAGGGGGGGCGAGACCCAGTACTTC.

This clone was found a few times. V and J are TRBV19 and TRBJ1-1; D gene ambiguous. V dropped 4 bases and J dropped 6 bases, with 12 bases sitting between them. The CDR3 totals 13 residues. Per germline, CDR1 LNHDA and CDR2 SQIVND (reference sequence). The CDR3 is CASSRSSGAEAFF. CDR3 nucleotide sequence: TGTGCCAGTAGTAGGTCCTCCGGCGCTGAAGCTTTCTTT.

The chain combines TRBV7-3 with TRBJ2-1, with 7 bases matching TRBD2. The CDR3 has 18 residues. Trimming removed 2 bases from V and 1 base from J; junction bases left unmatched: 11. Germline CDR1 SGHTA, CDR2 FQGTGA. The CDR3 here is CASSLDSAGQPSYNEQFF. The CDR3 DNA reads as TGTGCCAGCAGCTTAGATTCAGCGGGGCAACCTTCCTACAATGAGCAGTTCTTC.

This clone is deemed medium-sized. The chain couples TRBV9 to TRBJ2-5; the match to TRBD2 covers 10 bases. This CDR3 has 15 amino acids. The trim removed 3 bases at V and 5 bases at J, leaving 7 bases unmatched. The germline V gene encodes CDR1 SGDLS and CDR2 YYNGEE. CDR3 coding DNA: TGTGCCAGCAGCGGTAGCGGGGGGATGGCTGAGACCCAGTACTTC. This sequence encodes CASSGSGGMAETQYF.

The CDR3 nucleotides are TGCGCCAGCAGCTTAACTAGCGGGATCAATGAGCAGTTCTTC. Translating gives CASSLTSGINEQFF. The J gene is TRBJ2-1, the V gene TRBV5-1; 10 bases match TRBD2. The CDR3 length is 14 residues. The trim removed 2 bases at V and 6 bases at J, leaving 2 bases unmatched. CDR1 SGHRS and CDR2 YFSETQ come from the germline V gene.

The rearrangement joins TRBV4-3 to TRBJ1-6; 7 bases line up with TRBD1. Germline V gene data show CDR1 as LGHNA and CDR2 as YSLEER. V trimming: 4 bases; J trimming: 6 bases; junction bases outside the gene matches: 12. The CDR3 totals 17 residues. CDR3 in DNA: TGCGCCAGCAGCCGCCTACTCATCAGGGGGGGTAATTCACCCCTCCACTTT. Encoded protein: CASSRLLIRGGNSPLHF.

The chain has TRBV28 and TRBJ1-1, with D possibly TRBD1 on 5 matching bases. The CDR3 length is 14 residues. The germline CDR1 and CDR2 sequences are MDHEN and SYDVKM. Trimming took 7 bases from V and 4 from J, leaving 16 bases between them. As DNA, the CDR3 is TGTGCCAGCACCTTCGGGGGTAAGGTCACTGAAGCTTTCTTT. This sequence encodes CASTFGGKVTEAFF.

This clone was recorded a few times. This chain uses TRBV15 with TRBJ2-5; 8 positions match TRBD2. The CDR3 has 15 amino acids. Germline V lookup: CDR1 LNHNV, CDR2 YYDKDF (reference sequence). V lost 0 bases to trimming and J lost 6 bases; unmatched junction nucleotides: 6. CDR3 protein: CATSRDPGGQQTQYF. The CDR3 DNA reads TGTGCCACCAGCAGAGATCCGGGGGGGCAACAGACCCAGTACTTC.

V is TRBV7-6 and J is TRBJ1-3, with D unresolved. Germline V CDR1 and CDR2: SGHVS, FNYEAQ. Trimming cost V 5 bases and J 2 bases, with 16 bases left between them. The CDR3 loop spans 16 amino acids. CDR3 protein: CASSPPKAGPGNTIYF. CDR3 coding DNA: TGTGCCAGCAGCCCCCCCAAGGCAGGACCTGGAAACACCATATATTTT.

The V gene is TRBV10-1, the J gene TRBJ2-5; 12 nucleotides match TRBD2. Germline CDR1 WNHNN, CDR2 SYGVQD (reference sequence). The length of the CDR3 is 17 residues. J lost 3 bases, V lost 6 bases, and 11 bases had no gene match. The CDR3: CASSSRGTSGLKETQYF. Written as DNA, the CDR3 is TGCGCCAGCAGCTCCCGGGGGACTAGCGGGCTAAAAGAGACCCAGTACTTC.

This clone was counted once. V gene TRBV6-1 combines with J gene TRBJ2-4; 9 bases fit TRBD2. Germline V gene lookup returns CDR1 MNHNS and CDR2 SASEGT. After removal of 7 bases from V and 8 bases from J, the junction contained 6 bases not matched to a gene. This CDR3 region has 13 residues. The CDR3 here is CASMRTSAYIQYF. The CDR3 DNA reads as TGTGCCAGCATGCGGACTAGCGCTTACATTCAGTACTTC.

This chain joins TRBV19 and TRBJ2-7; D may be TRBD2 (6 bases). CDR3 length: 14 amino acids. CDR1 and CDR2 (germline): LNHDA, SQIVND (reference sequence). V lost 7 bases and J lost 6, with 19 bases in between. CDR3 DNA sequence: TGTGCCAGTACCGACGGAGGGGCATCTCTCGAGCAGTACGTC. Protein: CASTDGGASLEQYV.